Each of the 20 T cell receptor beta chains below was sequenced from the same sample in a study of beta chain features in type 1 diabetes (dated by TCRdb to 2017 to 2018). General conclusions and limits of the study: In all four CD4+ subsets, TCRB CDR3 length was moderately but significantly shorter in type 1 diabetes patients.

Their cognate antigens are unknown. To prepare the library, the immunoSEQ multiplex PCR assay was applied. The entire isolated RNA was reverse transcribed using the High Capacity cDNA Reverse Transcription Kit, and thus expressed TCRB transcripts were sequenced. TCRdb obtained this table from immuneACCESS and retained in-frame rearrangements with V and J assigned. These tables miss some clones; where compared with another copy, unresolved V genes account for less than half of the shortfall, and the remainder is unexplained. The sample yields 640,000 or so clones; about an eighth were counted once. About 0.02% of the sample is taken by the ten largest. Sequencing was performed on naive CD4+ T cells from blood. In light of the paper, this sample's cell subset or site label describes: true naive CD4+ T cells. The receptors were gathered from a man between 18 and 29 years old with type 1 diabetes.

CDR3: CASSTTVNTEAFF. For the CDR3, the DNA is TGTGCCAGCAGTACCACAGTGAACACTGAAGCTTTCTTT. V gene TRBV6-1 combines with J gene TRBJ1-1; D remains unclear. This CDR3 has 13 amino acids. Germline values: CDR1 MNHNS, CDR2 SASEGT. Trimming shortened V by 5 bases and J by 0 bases, and 7 bases separated the two germline ends.

The table lists this clone with a few counts. This chain connects TRBV4-2 to TRBJ1-2; D is ambiguous. Trimming removed 0 bases from V and 4 bases from J, with 15 bases in between. This CDR3 spans 16 amino acids. Per germline, CDR1 LGHNA and CDR2 YNFKEQ. The CDR3 coding sequence is TGTGCCAGCAGCCAAGATCTTGTGGCCGAGGCCTATGGCTACACCTTC. It translates to CASSQDLVAEAYGYTF.

This clone showed up just a few times. The chain is built from TRBV28 and TRBJ1-5; the D is unclear. CDR1 and CDR2 from the germline V gene are MDHEN and SYDVKM. This CDR3 has 15 residues. The germline V and J ends were trimmed by 9 bases and 4 bases, with 19 bases remaining between them. The CDR3 bases are TGTGCCAGTCGCCCCTCGGGGAGGGTAAATCAGCCCCAGCATTTT. Translating it yields CASRPSGRVNQPQHF.

The chain carries TRBV18 and TRBJ1-6; D remains ambiguous. V lost 2 bases and J lost 10, with 12 bases in between. In germline, CDR1 is KGHSH, CDR2 LQKENI. There are 14 residues in the CDR3. As DNA, the CDR3 is TGTGCCAGCTCACCAGGGGAGTTAGGATCACCCCTCCACTTT. It encodes CASSPGELGSPLHF.

J is TRBJ1-1 and V is TRBV5-1, with 8 bases matching TRBD1. The CDR3 has 15 residues. Germline V lookup: CDR1 SGHRS, CDR2 YFSETQ. Unmatched junction bases numbered 6, after V lost 4 bases and J lost 1 base. The CDR3 sequence is CASSRPDRGNTEAFF. DNA of the CDR3: TGCGCCAGCAGCCGCCCCGACAGGGGGAACACTGAAGCTTTCTTT.

In this sample, this clone turned up a few times. The same CDR3 is also encoded by other DNA sequences in this sample. The rearrangement uses TRBV29-1 and TRBJ1-1, with 10 positions matching TRBD1. CDR1 is SQVTM and CDR2 is ANQGSEA in the germline V gene. The CDR3 totals 12 residues. Germline trimming cut 6 bases from V and 4 bases from J; bases unmatched to any gene: 2. The CDR3 sequence is CSVRTGGTEAFF. The DNA for the CDR3 is TGCAGCGTAAGGACAGGGGGCACTGAAGCTTTCTTT.

The CDR3 reads CASSLTGQGISPQHF. CDR3 sequence (DNA): TGTGCCAGCAGCCTTACAGGACAGGGAATCAGCCCCCAGCATTTT. This chain links TRBV7-2 with TRBJ1-5; 8 nucleotides match TRBD1. The ends lost 5 bases at V and 10 bases at J; junction bases unmatched: 13. Germline V lookup: CDR1 SGHTA, CDR2 FQGNSA. The length of the CDR3 is 15 residues. The full variable domain, completed using reference TRBV7-2 and TRBJ1-5, is GAGVSQSPSNKVTEKGKDVELRCDPISGHTALYWYRQSLGQGLEFLIYFQGNSAPDKSGLPSDRFSAERTGGSVSTLTIQRTQQEDSAVYLCASSLTGQGISPQHFGDGTRLSIL.

This chain joins TRBV6-5 and TRBJ2-7, with 8 bases identical to TRBD1. CDR1 and CDR2 from the germline V gene are MNHEY and SVGAGI. The J segment lost 3 bases and the V segment lost 1 base, leaving 5 bases of the junction unmatched. The CDR3 has 15 amino acids. In DNA form, the CDR3 reads TGTGCCAGCAGTTACTTTGACAGGGGATACTACGAGCAGTACTTC. Amino acid sequence: CASSYFDRGYYEQYF.

This clone was seen only a few times. The chain links TRBV30 to TRBJ2-7; 8 nucleotides align to TRBD1. The CDR3 sequence is 14 residues long. The germline gives CDR1 GTSNPN, CDR2 SVGIG (reference sequence). The junction had 8 bases not matched to a gene; V was cut back by 5 bases and J by 2 bases. This CDR3 is CAWDLNRGAYEQYF. The DNA of the CDR3 is TGTGCCTGGGACCTCAACAGGGGGGCCTACGAGCAGTACTTC.

The chain employs TRBV10-3 and TRBJ2-1; no clear D gene. CDR1 ENHRY and CDR2 SYGVKD come from the germline V gene. Trimming removed 11 bases at V and 6 bases at J, with 14 bases between. There are 12 residues in the CDR3. The chain's CDR3 is CAAGLDPNEQFF. The CDR3 bases are TGTGCCGCCGGGCTTGATCCCAATGAGCAGTTCTTC.

This clone has a handful of counts. The chain recombines TRBV20-1 with TRBJ1-4; perhaps TRBD1 as D (6 bases). The CDR3 sequence is 11 residues long. Trimming removed 4 bases at V and 11 bases at J, with 11 bases between. The germline V gene encodes CDR1 DFQATT and CDR2 SNEGSKA (reference sequence). The CDR3 loop is CSANREGKLFF. The CDR3 DNA is TGCAGTGCTAACAGGGAGGGGAAACTGTTTTTT.

This chain connects TRBV5-1 to TRBJ2-7; perhaps TRBD1 as D (6 bases). This CDR3 region has 12 residues. Trimming removed 0 bases from V and 9 bases from J, with 10 bases in between. From germline, CDR1 is SGHRS and CDR2 YFSETQ. The chain's CDR3 is CASSLDGQLQYF. The CDR3 coding sequence is TGCGCCAGCAGCTTGGACGGACAGCTGCAGTACTTC.

This clone came up a few times. This chain connects TRBV5-1 to TRBJ2-6; D is perhaps TRBD1 (6 bases). With 3 bases removed from V and 2 bases from J, the gap between germline ends came to 12 bases. Germline CDR1 SGHRS, CDR2 YFSETQ. The CDR3 is 16 amino acids. DNA for the CDR3: TGCGCCAGCAGCTCAGAACAGGGACCTGGGGCCAACGTCCTGACTTTC. Its protein is CASSSEQGPGANVLTF.

Comment on this clone: Other DNA sequences within the sample encode an identical CDR3. The V gene is TRBV30, the J gene TRBJ1-5; no definite D call. The CDR3 covers 13 residues. Germline V CDR1 and CDR2: GTSNPN, SVGIG (reference sequence). V lost 2 bases and J lost 6, with 11 bases in between. The CDR3 protein is CAWSRVSGQPQHF. Written as DNA, the CDR3 is TGTGCCTGGAGTAGAGTCTCGGGTCAGCCCCAGCATTTT.

This chain joins TRBV29-1 and TRBJ1-1; 7 nucleotides line up with TRBD1. This CDR3 contains 15 residues. The germline gives CDR1 SQVTM, CDR2 ANQGSEA. J lost 1 base, V lost 8 bases, and 13 bases had no gene match. The CDR3 DNA reads as TGCAGCATTAAATGGAGCCAGGGGGGGAACACTGAAGCTTTCTTT. Protein: CSIKWSQGGNTEAFF.

This clone has a handful of counts. The V gene is TRBV10-3, the J gene TRBJ1-1; D is possibly TRBD1 (6 bases). Trimming removed 3 bases at V and 0 bases at J, with 11 bases between. The CDR3 is 15 amino acids. The germline V gene has CDR1 ENHRY and CDR2 SYGVKD. CDR3 protein: CAISEGGGMNTEAFF. As DNA, the CDR3 is TGTGCCATCAGTGAAGGAGGGGGTATGAACACTGAAGCTTTCTTT.

This clone was seen only a few times. The rearrangement joins TRBV28 to TRBJ2-7; 8 nucleotides agree with TRBD1. J gave up 5 bases and V 5 bases, and 8 bases lay outside the gene matches. The CDR3 is 14 residues long. Germline loops: CDR1 MDHEN, CDR2 SYDVKM. In DNA form, the CDR3 reads TGTGCCAGCAGTCCCGGACAGGGTTCCCACGAGCAGTACTTC. This codes for CASSPGQGSHEQYF. The full variable domain, in which reference TRBV28 and TRBJ2-7 provide the parts outside the CDR3, is DVKVTQSSRYLVKRTGEKVFLECVQDMDHENMFWYRQDPGLGLRLIYFSYDVKMKEKGDIPEGYSVSREKKERFSLILESASTNQTSMYLCASSPGQGSHEQYFGPGTRLTVT.

This sequence joins TRBV2 and TRBJ2-5; 7 positions match TRBD2. There are 14 residues in the CDR3. Trimming took 2 bases from V and 6 from J; bases not matched to a gene: 6. Germline V CDR1 and CDR2: SNHLY, FYNNEI. CDR3 DNA: TGTGCCAGCAGTGAAAGGTCCGGGGGGAAGACCCAGTACTTC. Translating gives CASSERSGGKTQYF.

This chain joins TRBV5-6 and TRBJ2-7, with TRBD2 as a possible D gene (6 bases). CDR3 size: 13 residues. V lost 4 bases, J lost 6 bases, and 14 bases lay in between. Per germline, CDR1 SGHDT and CDR2 YYEEEE. Written as DNA, the CDR3 is TGTGCCAGCAGCATCCGGCGGGGTGGCGAGCAGTACTTC. Protein: CASSIRRGGEQYF.

This chain connects TRBV30 to TRBJ1-2; D is possibly TRBD1 (6 bases). The germline gives CDR1 GTSNPN, CDR2 SVGIG (reference sequence). Trimming shortened V by 2 bases and J by 3 bases, and 25 bases separated the two germline ends. This CDR3 spans 18 amino acids. The CDR3 coding sequence is TGTGCCTGGAGTCTACTTTCTGTCCGGGACAAGGGGGACTATGGCTACACCTTC. It codes for CAWSLLSVRDKGDYGYTF.